Below, one T cell receptor beta chain is given with its context. Its antigen remains unknown. The sample is drawn from a study of cytomegalovirus exposure and HLA in healthy donors. The study, taken as a whole, reports: There were reportedly fewer N-insertions in an Asian-associated ancestry cluster than the approximately 670-donor mean, in a later analysis.

Deletions cut 1 base from V and 0 bases from J, with 14 bases between. This CDR3 spans 16 amino acids. Germline CDR1 reads SGHRS; CDR2 reads YFSETQ. The PCR employed 60 Vbeta primers together with 13 Jbeta primers. The protocol was immunoSEQ multiplex PCR, while the TCRdb copy is restricted to in-frame clones and leaves out a portion. The sample has around 85,000 clones, roughly 80% seen once. V usage is TRBV5-1 and J usage is TRBJ2-7; D is undetermined. Specimen: PBMCs. The TCR sequence derives from a man aged 50 to 59 in good health and CMV-seropositive. The CDR3 loop reads CASSLTVTSSSYEQYF. As DNA, the CDR3 is TGCGCCAGCAGCTTGACTGTGACATCGAGCTCCTACGAGCAGTACTTC.